Listed here is a single TCR beta chain. Sequencing of TCR beta was undertaken in CD8+ and CD4+ T cells derived from blood. Negative isolation was applied to CD8+ and CD4+ T cells, and FACS enrichment was applied to TEMRA cells. This sample is part of a study of CD8 T cells in Susac syndrome. RNA totalling 0.5 to 1 ug underwent reverse transcription with random hexamers. Coverage of TCR beta CDR3 amplification by immunoSEQ multiplex PCR extended to 54 Vbeta and 13 Jbeta. In TCRdb, the immunoSEQ multiplex PCR reads were re-called with MiXCR into one record per CDR3 protein. The data show roughly 170,000 distinct CDR3 sequences, roughly 92% seen once. With 7 bases removed from V and 6 bases from J, the gap between germline ends came to 15 bases. The length of the CDR3 is 14 residues.

The rearrangement links TRBV12-3 or TRBV12-4 to TRBJ2-2; TRBD2 is a possible D gene (6 bases). Sequencing was carried out using CD4+ T cells from PBMCs. This receptor was taken from a human donor with multiple sclerosis. The CDR3 DNA is TGTGCCAGCACACTCACGACTAGTCCCGGGGAGCTGTTTTTT. Translating it yields CASTLTTSPGELFF.